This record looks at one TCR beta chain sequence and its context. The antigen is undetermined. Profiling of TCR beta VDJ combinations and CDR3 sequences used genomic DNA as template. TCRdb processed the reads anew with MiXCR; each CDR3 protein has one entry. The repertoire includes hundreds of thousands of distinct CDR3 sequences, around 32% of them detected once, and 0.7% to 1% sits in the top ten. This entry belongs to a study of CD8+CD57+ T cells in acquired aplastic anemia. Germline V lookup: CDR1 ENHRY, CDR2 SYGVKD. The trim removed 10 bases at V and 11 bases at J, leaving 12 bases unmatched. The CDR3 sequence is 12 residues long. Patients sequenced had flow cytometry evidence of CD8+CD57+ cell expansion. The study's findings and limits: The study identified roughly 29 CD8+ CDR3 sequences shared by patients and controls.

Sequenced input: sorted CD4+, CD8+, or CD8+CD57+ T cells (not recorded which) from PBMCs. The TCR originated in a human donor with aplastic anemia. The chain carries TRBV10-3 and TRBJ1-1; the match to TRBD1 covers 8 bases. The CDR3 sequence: CASSMDRDEAFF. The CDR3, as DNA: TGTGCCAGCAGCATGGACAGGGATGAGGCTTTCTTT.